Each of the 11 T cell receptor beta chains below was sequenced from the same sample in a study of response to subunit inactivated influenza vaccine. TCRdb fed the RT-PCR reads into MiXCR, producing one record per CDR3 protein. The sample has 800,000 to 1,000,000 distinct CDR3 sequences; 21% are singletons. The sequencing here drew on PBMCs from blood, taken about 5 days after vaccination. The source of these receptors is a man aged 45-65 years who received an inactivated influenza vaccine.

This CDR3 reads CSARGRTGLNSPLHF. Here the CDR3 DNA reads TGCAGTGCTAGAGGACGGACGGGACTGAATTCACCCCTCCACTTT. The J gene is TRBJ1-6, the V gene TRBV20-1, with TRBD1 as a possible D gene (5 bases). The CDR3 runs 15 residues. V lost 1 base to trimming and J lost 7 bases, with 14 bases between them. Germline V lookup: CDR1 DFQATT, CDR2 SNEGSKA (reference sequence).

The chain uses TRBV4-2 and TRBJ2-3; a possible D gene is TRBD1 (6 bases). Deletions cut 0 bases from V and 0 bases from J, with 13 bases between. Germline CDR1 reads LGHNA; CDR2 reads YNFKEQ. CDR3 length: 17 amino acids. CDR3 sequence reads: CASSQEFAGASTDTQYF. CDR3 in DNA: TGTGCCAGCAGCCAAGAGTTTGCAGGGGCAAGCACAGATACGCAGTATTTT.

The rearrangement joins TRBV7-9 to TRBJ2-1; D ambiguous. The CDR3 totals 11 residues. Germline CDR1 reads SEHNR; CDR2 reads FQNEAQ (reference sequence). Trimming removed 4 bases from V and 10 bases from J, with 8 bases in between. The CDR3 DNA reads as TGTGCCAGCAGCTCGGCTATCGAGCAGTTCTTC. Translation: CASSSAIEQFF. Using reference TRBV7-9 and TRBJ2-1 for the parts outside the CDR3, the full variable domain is DTGVSQNPRHKITKRGQNVTFRCDPISEHNRLYWYRQTLGQGPEFLTYFQNEAQLEKSRLLSDRFSAERPKGSFSTLEIQRTEQGDSAMYLCASSSAIEQFFGPGTRLTVL.

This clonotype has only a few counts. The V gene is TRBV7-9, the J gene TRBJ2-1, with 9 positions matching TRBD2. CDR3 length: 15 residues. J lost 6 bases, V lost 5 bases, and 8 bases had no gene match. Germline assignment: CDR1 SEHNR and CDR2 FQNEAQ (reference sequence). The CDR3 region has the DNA TGTGCCAGCAGCATCGGCGGGACTAGCTCCAATGAGCAGTTCTTC. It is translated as CASSIGGTSSNEQFF.

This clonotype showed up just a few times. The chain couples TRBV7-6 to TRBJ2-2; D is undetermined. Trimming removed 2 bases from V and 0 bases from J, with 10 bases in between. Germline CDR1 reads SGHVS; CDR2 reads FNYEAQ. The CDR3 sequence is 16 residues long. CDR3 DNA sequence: TGTGCCAGCAGCTTAACGACCTCGCCGAACACCGGGGAGCTGTTTTTT. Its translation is CASSLTTSPNTGELFF.

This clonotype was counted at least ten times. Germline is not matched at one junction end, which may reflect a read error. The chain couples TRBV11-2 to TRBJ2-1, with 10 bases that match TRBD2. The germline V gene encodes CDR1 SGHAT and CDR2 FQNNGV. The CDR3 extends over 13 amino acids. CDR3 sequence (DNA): TGTGCCAGCAGGTTAGCGGGAGGTTTTGAGCAGTTCTTC. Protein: CASRLAGGFEQFF.

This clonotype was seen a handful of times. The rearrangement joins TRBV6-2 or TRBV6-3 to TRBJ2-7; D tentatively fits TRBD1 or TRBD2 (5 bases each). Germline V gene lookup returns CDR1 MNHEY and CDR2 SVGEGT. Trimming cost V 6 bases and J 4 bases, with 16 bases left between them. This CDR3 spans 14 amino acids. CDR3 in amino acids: CASRGPLGAYEQYF. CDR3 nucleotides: TGTGCCAGCAGGGGACCCCTCGGAGCATACGAGCAGTACTTC.

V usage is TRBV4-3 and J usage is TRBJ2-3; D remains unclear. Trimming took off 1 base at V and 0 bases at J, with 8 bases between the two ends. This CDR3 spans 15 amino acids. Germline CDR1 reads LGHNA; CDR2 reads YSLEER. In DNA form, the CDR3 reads TGCGCCAGCAGCCAAGTTGGACCTAGCACAGATACGCAGTATTTT. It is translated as CASSQVGPSTDTQYF.

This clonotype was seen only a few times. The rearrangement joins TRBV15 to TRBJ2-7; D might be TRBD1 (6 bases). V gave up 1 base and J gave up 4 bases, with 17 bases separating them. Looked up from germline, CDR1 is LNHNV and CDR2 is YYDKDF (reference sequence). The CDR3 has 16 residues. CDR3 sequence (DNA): TGTGCCACCAGCAGAGGACGGACAGAAGCTTCTTACGAGCAGTACTTC. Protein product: CATSRGRTEASYEQYF.

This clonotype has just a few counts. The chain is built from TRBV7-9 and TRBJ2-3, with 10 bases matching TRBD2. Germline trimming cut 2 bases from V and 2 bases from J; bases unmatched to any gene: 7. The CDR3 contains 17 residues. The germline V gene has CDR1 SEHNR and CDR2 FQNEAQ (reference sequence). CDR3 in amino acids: CASSLFGLAGATDTQYF. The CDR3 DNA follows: TGTGCCAGCAGCTTATTCGGGCTAGCGGGGGCCACAGATACGCAGTATTTT.

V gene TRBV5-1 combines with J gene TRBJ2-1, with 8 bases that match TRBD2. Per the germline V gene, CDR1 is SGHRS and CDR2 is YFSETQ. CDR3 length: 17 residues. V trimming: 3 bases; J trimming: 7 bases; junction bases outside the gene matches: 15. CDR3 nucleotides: TGCGCCAGCAGCTCTAATTTCGGGGGGGCAGACTGGAATGAGCAGTTCTTC. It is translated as CASSSNFGGADWNEQFF.